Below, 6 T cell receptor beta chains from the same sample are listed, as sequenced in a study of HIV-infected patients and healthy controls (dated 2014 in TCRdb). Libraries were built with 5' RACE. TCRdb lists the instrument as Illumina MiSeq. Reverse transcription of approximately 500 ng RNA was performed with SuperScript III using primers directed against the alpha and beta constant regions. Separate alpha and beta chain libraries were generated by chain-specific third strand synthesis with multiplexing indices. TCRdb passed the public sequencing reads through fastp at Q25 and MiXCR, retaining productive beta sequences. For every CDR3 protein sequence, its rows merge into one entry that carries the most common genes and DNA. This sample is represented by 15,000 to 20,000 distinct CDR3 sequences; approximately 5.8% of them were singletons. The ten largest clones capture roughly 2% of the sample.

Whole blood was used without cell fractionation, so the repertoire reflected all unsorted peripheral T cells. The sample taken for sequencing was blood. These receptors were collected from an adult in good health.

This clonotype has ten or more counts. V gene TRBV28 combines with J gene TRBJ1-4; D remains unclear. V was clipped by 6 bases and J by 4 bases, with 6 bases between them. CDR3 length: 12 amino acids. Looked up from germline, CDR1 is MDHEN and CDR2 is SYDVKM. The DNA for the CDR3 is TGTGCCAGCAGGACCCTTAATGAAAAACTGTTTTTT. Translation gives CASRTLNEKLFF.

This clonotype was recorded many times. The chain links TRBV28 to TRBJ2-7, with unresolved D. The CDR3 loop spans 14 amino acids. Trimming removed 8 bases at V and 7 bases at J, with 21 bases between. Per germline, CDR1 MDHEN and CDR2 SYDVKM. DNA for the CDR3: TGTGCCAGCGATAACGCCGGGCCCCTCGGAGAGCAGTACTTC. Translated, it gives CASDNAGPLGEQYF.

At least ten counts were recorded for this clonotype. In nucleotides, the CDR3 is TGCGCCAGCAGCTTGGTGCGGGCTAGCGGGGGGTACACAGATACGCAGTATTTT. Residues: CASSLVRASGGYTDTQYF. The V and J genes are TRBV5-1 and TRBJ2-3; 11 nucleotides match TRBD2. The germline V gene has CDR1 SGHRS and CDR2 YFSETQ. This CDR3 is built from 18 residues. After removal of 0 bases from V and 2 bases from J, the junction contained 8 bases not matched to a gene.

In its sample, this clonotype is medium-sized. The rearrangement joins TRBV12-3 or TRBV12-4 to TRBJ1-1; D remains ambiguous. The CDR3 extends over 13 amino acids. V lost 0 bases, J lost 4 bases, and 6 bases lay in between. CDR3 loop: CASSLAPGTEAFF. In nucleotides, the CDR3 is TGTGCCAGCAGTTTAGCGCCCGGCACTGAAGCTTTCTTT.

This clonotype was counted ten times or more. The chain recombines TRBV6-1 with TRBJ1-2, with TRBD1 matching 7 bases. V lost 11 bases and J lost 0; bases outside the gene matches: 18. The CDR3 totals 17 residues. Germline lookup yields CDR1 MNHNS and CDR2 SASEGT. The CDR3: CAERSGTDFNANYGYTF. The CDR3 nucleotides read TGTGCCGAAAGATCCGGGACAGACTTCAACGCTAACTATGGCTACACCTTC.

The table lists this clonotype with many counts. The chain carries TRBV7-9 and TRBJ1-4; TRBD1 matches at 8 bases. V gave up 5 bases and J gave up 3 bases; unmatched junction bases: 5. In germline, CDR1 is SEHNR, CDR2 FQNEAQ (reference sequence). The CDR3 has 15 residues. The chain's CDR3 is CASSTGTGPNEKLFF. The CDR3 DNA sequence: TGTGCCAGCAGCACGGGGACAGGTCCTAATGAAAAACTGTTTTTT. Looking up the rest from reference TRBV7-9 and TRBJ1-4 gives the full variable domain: DTGVSQNPRHKITKRGQNVTFRCDPISEHNRLYWYRQTLGQGPEFLTYFQNEAQLEKSRLLSDRFSAERPKGSFSTLEIQRTEQGDSAMYLCASSTGTGPNEKLFFGSGTQLSVL.